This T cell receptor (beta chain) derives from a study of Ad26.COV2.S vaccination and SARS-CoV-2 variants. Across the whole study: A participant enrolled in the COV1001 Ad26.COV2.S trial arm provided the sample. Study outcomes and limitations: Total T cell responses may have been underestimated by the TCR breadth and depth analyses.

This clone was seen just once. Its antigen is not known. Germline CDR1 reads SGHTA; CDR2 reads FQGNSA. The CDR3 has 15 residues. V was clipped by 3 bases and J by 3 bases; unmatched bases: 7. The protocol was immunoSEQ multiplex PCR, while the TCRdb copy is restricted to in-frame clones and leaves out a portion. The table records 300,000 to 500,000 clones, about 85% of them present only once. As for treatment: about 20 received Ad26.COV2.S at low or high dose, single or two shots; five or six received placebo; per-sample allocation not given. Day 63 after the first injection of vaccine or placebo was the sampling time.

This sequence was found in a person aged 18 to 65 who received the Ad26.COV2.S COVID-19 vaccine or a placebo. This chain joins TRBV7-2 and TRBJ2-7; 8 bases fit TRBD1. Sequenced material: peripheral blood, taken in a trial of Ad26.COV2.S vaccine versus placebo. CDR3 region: CASSFQGALDYEQYF. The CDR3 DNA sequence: TGTGCCAGCAGCTTCCAGGGGGCTCTCGACTACGAGCAGTACTTC.